This TCR beta chain was profiled in a study of Graves' ophthalmopathy and Graves' hyperthyroidism. V lost 2 bases, J lost 7 bases, and 8 bases lay in between. Per the germline V gene, CDR1 is MNHEY and CDR2 is SVGAGI. CDR3 size: 12 residues. Comments on this clonotype: It may be a read error: a sequence one base away is much more abundant.

Transcripts of RNA were the source for amplifying TCR beta CDR3 regions. The authors performed first-round RT-PCR with HTBI primers and then a second-round multiplex PCR. TCRdb re-called the multiplex PCR reads through MiXCR, storing one row per CDR3 protein. The table includes approximately 460,000 distinct CDR3 sequences, about 15% detected once. PBMCs were obtained from roughly 9.5 ml of fresh peripheral blood. Sequenced input: blood. V is TRBV6-5 and J is TRBJ1-1; perhaps TRBD1 as D (6 bases). The TCR sequence derives from a woman aged 25 to 45 with Graves' ophthalmopathy. The CDR3 loop is CASSYRQDEAFF. CDR3 DNA: TGTGCCAGCAGTTACCGACAGGATGAAGCTTTCTTT.